This record concerns one TCR beta chain sequence. Its antigen is not identified. The data originate from a study of CD8 T cells in ankylosing spondylitis. Study results and limitations: Clones linked to the disease showed a CD8+ phenotype. They occurred at relatively low frequencies in peripheral blood. A TCR beta motif of roughly 8 highly homologous variants appeared characteristic of ankylosing spondylitis blood. The authors reported significant enrichment of disease-linked clones in matched ankylosing spondylitis synovial fluid.

Libraries of TCR beta came from quantitative 5'-RACE with molecular barcodes. TCRdb re-called the 5' RACE reads with MiXCR, one entry per CDR3 protein. The sample lists around 540,000 distinct CDR3 sequences, more than 9.5% seen once, with approximately 6.3% in the top ten. The CDR3 length is 14 residues. Per germline, CDR1 SGHNT and CDR2 YYREEE (reference sequence). The ends were cut back, 2 bases at V and 4 bases at J, with 10 bases in the middle. Sequenced sample: blood, either unsorted or a sorted T cell fraction (not recorded which). The sequence was collected from a male donor with ankylosing spondylitis. This chain links TRBV5-4 with TRBJ2-1; perhaps TRBD2 as D (6 bases). This chain's CDR3 is CASSFGLLYNEQFF. The CDR3 DNA reads TGTGCCAGCAGCTTTGGACTACTTTACAATGAGCAGTTCTTC.